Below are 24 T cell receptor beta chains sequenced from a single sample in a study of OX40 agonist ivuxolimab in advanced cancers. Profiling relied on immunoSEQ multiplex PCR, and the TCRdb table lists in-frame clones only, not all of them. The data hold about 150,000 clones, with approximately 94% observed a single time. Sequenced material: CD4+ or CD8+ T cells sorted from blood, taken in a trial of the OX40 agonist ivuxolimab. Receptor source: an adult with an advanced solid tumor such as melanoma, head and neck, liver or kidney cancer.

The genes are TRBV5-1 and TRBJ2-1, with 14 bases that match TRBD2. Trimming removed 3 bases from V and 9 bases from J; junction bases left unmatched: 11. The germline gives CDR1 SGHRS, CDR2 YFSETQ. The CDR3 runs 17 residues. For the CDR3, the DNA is TGCGCCAGCAGCTCCAACCCGGGGACTAGCGGGAGCGGTGAGCAGTTCTTC. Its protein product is CASSSNPGTSGSGEQFF.

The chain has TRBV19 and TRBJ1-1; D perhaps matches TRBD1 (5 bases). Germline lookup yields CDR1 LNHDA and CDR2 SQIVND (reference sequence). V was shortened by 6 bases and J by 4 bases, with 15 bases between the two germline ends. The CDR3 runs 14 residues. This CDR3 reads CASRNLGDSTEAFF. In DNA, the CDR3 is TGTGCCAGTAGGAATTTAGGGGATAGCACTGAAGCTTTCTTT.

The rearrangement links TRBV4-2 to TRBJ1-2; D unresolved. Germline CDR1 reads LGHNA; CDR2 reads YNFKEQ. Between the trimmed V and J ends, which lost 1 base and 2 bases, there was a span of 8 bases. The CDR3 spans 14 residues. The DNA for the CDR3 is TGTGCCAGCAGCCAAGTAGAGGTGAACTATGGCTACACCTTC. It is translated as CASSQVEVNYGYTF.

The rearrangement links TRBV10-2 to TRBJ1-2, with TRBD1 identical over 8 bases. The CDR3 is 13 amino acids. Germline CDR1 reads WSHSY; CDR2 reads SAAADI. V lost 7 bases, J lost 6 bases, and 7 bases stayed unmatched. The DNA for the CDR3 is TGCGCCAGCACCCGGACAGGGTCGGATGGCTACACCTTC. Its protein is CASTRTGSDGYTF.

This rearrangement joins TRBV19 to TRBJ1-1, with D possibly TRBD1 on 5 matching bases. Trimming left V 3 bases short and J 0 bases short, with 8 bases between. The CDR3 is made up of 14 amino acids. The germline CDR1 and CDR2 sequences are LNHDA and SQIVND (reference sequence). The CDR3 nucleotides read TGTGCCAGTAGTATGGGAGGGGTGAACACTGAAGCTTTCTTT. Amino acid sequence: CASSMGGVNTEAFF.

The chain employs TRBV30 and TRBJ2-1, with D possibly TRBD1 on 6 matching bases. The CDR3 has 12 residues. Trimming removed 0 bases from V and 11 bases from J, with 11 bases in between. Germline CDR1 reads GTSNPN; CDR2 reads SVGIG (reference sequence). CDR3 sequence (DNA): TGTGCCTGGAGTGTACAGGGCAGCAAGCAGTTCTTC. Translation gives CAWSVQGSKQFF.

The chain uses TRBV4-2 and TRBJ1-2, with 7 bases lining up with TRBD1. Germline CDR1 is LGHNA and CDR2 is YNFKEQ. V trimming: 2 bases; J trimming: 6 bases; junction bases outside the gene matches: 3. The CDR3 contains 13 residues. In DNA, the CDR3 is TGTGCCAGCAGCCAACCCACAGGGGATGGCTACACCTTC. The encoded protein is CASSQPTGDGYTF.

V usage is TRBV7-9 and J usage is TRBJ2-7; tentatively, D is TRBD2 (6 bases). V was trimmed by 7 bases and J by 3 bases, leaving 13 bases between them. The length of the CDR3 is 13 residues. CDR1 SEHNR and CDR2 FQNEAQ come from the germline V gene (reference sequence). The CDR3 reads CASMRGGGYEQYF. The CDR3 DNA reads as TGTGCCAGCATGAGGGGAGGTGGCTACGAGCAGTACTTC.

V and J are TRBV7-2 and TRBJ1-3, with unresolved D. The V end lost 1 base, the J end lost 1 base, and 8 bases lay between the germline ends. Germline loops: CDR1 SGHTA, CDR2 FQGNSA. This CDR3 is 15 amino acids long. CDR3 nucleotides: TGTGCCAGCAGCTTAGGGTCGGGGTCTGGAAACACCATATATTTT. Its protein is CASSLGSGSGNTIYF.

The CDR3 spells CASSLAVRDTQPQHF. The CDR3 DNA sequence: TGTGCCAGCAGCTTAGCAGTCAGGGACACCCAGCCCCAGCATTTT. The chain recombines TRBV7-4 with TRBJ1-5; tentative D call: TRBD1 (6 bases). V shed 0 bases and J shed 7 bases, with 13 bases lying between them. The germline CDR1 and CDR2 sequences are SGHVT and SQSDAQ. The CDR3 loop spans 15 amino acids.

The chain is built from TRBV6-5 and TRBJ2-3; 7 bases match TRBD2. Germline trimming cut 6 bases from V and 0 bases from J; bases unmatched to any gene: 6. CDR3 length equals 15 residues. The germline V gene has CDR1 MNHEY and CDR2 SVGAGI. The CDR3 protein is CASSRDYSSTDTQYF. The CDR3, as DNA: TGTGCCAGCAGCCGGGACTATTCTAGCACAGATACGCAGTATTTT.

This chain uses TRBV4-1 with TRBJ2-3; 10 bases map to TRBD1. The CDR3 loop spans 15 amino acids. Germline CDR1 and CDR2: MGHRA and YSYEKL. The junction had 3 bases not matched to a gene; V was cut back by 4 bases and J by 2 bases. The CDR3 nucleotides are TGCGCCAGCAGCCCCGGGACAGGGGCCACAGATACGCAGTATTTT. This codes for CASSPGTGATDTQYF.

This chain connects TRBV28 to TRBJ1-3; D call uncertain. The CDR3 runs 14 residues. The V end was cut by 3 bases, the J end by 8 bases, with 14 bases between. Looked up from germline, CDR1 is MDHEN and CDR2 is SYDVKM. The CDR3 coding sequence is TGTGCCAGCAGTTTCCCGGACCGGGGTTACACCATATATTTT. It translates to CASSFPDRGYTIYF.

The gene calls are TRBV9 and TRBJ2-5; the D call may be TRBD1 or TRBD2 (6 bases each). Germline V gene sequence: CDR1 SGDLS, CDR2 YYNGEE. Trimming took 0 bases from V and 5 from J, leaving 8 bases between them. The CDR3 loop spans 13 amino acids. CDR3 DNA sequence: TGTGCCAGCAGCGTAGTAGGGGGGGAGACCCAGTACTTC. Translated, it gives CASSVVGGETQYF.

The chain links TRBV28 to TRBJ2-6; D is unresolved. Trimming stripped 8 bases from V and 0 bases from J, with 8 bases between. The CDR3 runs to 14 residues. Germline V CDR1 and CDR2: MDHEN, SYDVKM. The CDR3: CASGRISGANVLTF. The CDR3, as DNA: TGTGCCAGCGGCAGGATCTCTGGGGCCAACGTCCTGACTTTC.

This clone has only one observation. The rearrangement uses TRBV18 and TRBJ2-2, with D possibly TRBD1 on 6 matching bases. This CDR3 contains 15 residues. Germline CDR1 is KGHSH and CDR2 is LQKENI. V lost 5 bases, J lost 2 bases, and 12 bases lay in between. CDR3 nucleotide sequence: TGTGCCAGCTCATCGCCGGGACATAACACCGGGGAGCTGTTTTTT. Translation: CASSSPGHNTGELFF.

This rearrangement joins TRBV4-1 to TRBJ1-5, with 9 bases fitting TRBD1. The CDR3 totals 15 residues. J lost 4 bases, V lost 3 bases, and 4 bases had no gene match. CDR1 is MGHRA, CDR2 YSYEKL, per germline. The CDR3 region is CASSHLTGGNQPQHF. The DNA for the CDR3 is TGCGCCAGCAGCCACTTGACAGGGGGGAATCAGCCCCAGCATTTT.

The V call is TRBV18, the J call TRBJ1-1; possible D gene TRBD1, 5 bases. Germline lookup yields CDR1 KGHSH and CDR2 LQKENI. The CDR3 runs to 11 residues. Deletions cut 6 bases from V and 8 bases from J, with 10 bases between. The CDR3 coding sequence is TGTGCCAGCTCTCCAGGGTCAGAAGCTTTCTTT. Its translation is CASSPGSEAFF.

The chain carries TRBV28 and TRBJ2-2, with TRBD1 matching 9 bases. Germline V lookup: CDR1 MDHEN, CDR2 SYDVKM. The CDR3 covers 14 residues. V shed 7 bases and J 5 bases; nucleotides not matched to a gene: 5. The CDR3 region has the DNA TGTGCCAGCATGGGACAGGGTGAGACCGGGGAGCTGTTTTTT. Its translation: CASMGQGETGELFF.

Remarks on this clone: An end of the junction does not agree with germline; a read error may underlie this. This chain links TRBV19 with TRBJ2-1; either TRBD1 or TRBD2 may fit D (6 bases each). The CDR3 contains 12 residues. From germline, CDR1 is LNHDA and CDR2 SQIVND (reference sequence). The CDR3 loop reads CASSLAGHQPVF. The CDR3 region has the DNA TGTGCCAGTAGTTTGGCGGGACACCAACCGGTCTTC.

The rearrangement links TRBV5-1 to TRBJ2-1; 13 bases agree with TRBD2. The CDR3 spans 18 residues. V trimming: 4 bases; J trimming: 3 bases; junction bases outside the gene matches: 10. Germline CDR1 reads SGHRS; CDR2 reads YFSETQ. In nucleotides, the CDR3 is TGCGCCAGCAGCGGCGGGACTAGCGGGACCGGGGGCTACAATGAGCAGTTCTTC. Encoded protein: CASSGGTSGTGGYNEQFF.

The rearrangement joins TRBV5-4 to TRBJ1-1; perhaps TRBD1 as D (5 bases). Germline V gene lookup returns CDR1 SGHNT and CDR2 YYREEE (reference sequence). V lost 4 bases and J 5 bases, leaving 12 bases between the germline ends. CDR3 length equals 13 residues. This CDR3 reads CASSPQGWTEAFF. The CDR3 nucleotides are TGTGCCAGCAGCCCCCAGGGATGGACTGAAGCTTTCTTT.

The CDR3 spells CASSFPARTGYYYNSPLHF. The DNA of the CDR3 is TGTGCCAGCAGTTTCCCTGCCAGAACAGGCTACTACTATAATTCACCCCTCCACTTT. The V gene is TRBV28, the J gene TRBJ1-6, with D possibly TRBD1 on 5 matching bases. This CDR3 is 19 amino acids long. The germline V and J ends were trimmed by 3 bases and 3 bases, with 21 bases remaining between them. Germline V gives CDR1 MDHEN, CDR2 SYDVKM.

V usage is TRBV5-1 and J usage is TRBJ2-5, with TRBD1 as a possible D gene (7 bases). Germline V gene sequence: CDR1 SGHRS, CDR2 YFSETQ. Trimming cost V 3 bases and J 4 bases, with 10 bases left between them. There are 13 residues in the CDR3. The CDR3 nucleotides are TGCGCCAGCAGCTACCAGGGGGGAGAGACCCAGTACTTC. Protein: CASSYQGGETQYF.